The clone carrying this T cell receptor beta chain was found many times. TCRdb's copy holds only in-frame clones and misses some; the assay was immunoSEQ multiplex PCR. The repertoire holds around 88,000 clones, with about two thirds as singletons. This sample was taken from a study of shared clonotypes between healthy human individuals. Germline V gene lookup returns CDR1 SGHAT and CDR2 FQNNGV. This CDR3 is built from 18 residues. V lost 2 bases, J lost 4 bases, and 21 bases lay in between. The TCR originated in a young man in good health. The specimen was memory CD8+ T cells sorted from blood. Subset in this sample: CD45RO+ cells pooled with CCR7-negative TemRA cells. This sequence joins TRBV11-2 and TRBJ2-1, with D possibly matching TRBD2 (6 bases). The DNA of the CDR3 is TGTGCCAGCAGCTTATCCGCTCTGGCGGGATGGTCGTACAATGAGCAGTTCTTC. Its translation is CASSLSALAGWSYNEQFF.